One and the same sample provided the 21 T cell receptor beta chains below, sequenced in a study of T-cell reconstitution after alpha-beta-depleted transplantation in children. TCRbeta library preparation incorporated unique molecular identifiers. From the PCR reads, TCRdb called clonotypes with MiXCR, one entry per CDR3 protein. The sample has around 420,000 distinct CDR3 sequences; roughly 17% are singletons. This specimen consisted of PBMCs, mostly from graft donor cells, obtained 360 days after TCRalphabeta/CD19-depleted stem cell transplant. The receptors were gathered from a boy under three years old who had a stem cell transplant for Wiskott-Aldrich syndrome, so the T cells may come from the graft donor.

The gene calls are TRBV15 and TRBJ2-1; TRBD1 or TRBD2 may be the D gene (6 bases each). The CDR3 covers 14 residues. Per the germline V gene, CDR1 is LNHNV and CDR2 is YYDKDF (reference sequence). V lost 6 bases and J 4 bases, leaving 13 bases between the germline ends. The CDR3 DNA sequence: TGTGCCACCAGTCTCGGGGGCCAATACAATGAGCAGTTCTTC. Translated: CATSLGGQYNEQFF.

The V and J genes are TRBV5-1 and TRBJ2-4; 9 positions agree with TRBD1. CDR1 and CDR2 from the germline V gene are SGHRS and YFSETQ. The CDR3 has 15 residues. Unmatched junction bases numbered 11, after V lost 3 bases and J lost 10 bases. The CDR3 region is CASSSLPGTGRIQYF. The CDR3 region has the DNA TGCGCCAGCAGCTCCCTTCCCGGGACAGGGAGGATTCAGTACTTC.

V usage is TRBV4-1 and J usage is TRBJ2-5, with a weak D call TRBD1 (6 bases). Germline V CDR1 and CDR2: MGHRA, YSYEKL. The ends were cut back, 5 bases at V and 4 bases at J, with 14 bases in the middle. This CDR3 is built from 14 residues. The CDR3 nucleotides read TGCGCCAGCAGCAAAATCTCAGGGGCAGAGACCCAGTACTTC. This translates into CASSKISGAETQYF.

The V gene is TRBV28, the J gene TRBJ2-3; weak D call: TRBD1 (5 bases). V was shortened by 5 bases and J by 6 bases, with 9 bases between the two germline ends. Germline V gene lookup returns CDR1 MDHEN and CDR2 SYDVKM. The length of the CDR3 is 12 residues. In nucleotides, the CDR3 is TGTGCCAGCAGTCCAAACAGGGATACGCAGTATTTT. This sequence encodes CASSPNRDTQYF.

The chain carries TRBV19 and TRBJ2-1; no firm D call. The V gene's germline CDR1 is LNHDA and CDR2 SQIVND (reference sequence). V lost 0 bases, J lost 8 bases, and 20 bases lay in between. CDR3 length: 17 residues. The chain's CDR3 is CASSIDTWTLQEDEQFF. The DNA of the CDR3 is TGTGCCAGTAGTATAGACACGTGGACCCTTCAGGAAGATGAGCAGTTCTTC.

The genes are TRBV7-8 and TRBJ2-2; 8 positions match TRBD2. The CDR3 has 17 amino acids. V lost 3 bases, J lost 2 bases, and 8 bases stayed unmatched. The germline V gene has CDR1 SGHVS and CDR2 FQNEAQ. The CDR3 sequence is CASSLRGDPANTGELFF. The CDR3 bases are TGTGCCAGCAGCTTGCGGGGGGATCCCGCCAACACCGGGGAGCTGTTTTTT.

The rearrangement joins TRBV20-1 to TRBJ2-4; 7 bases agree with TRBD1. CDR1 DFQATT and CDR2 SNEGSKA come from the germline V gene (reference sequence). V shed 5 bases, J shed 5 bases, and the junction held 6 bases outside the gene matches. This CDR3 region has 13 residues. The CDR3 is CSAPRQGENIQYF. CDR3 sequence (DNA): TGCAGTGCTCCCAGACAGGGCGAAAACATTCAGTACTTC.

This clonotype has only a few counts. The rearrangement links TRBV5-1 to TRBJ2-5; TRBD2 matches at 11 bases. The length of the CDR3 is 16 residues. Germline V lookup: CDR1 SGHRS, CDR2 YFSETQ. Losses at the gene ends were 0 bases for V and 4 bases for J; bases not matched to a gene: 5. The CDR3 coding sequence is TGCGCCAGCAGCTTGGTTGGCCTAGCGGGGGGAGAGACCCAGTACTTC. Residues: CASSLVGLAGGETQYF.

The chain is built from TRBV2 and TRBJ2-3; D may be TRBD1 (6 bases). Germline CDR1 and CDR2: SNHLY and FYNNEI. The CDR3 consists of 14 residues. Trimming pared 7 bases from V and 2 bases from J, leaving 13 bases between. The CDR3 loop is CASTQGWITDTQYF. DNA for the CDR3: TGTGCCAGCACTCAGGGGTGGATCACAGATACGCAGTATTTT.

This clonotype appeared a few times. The rearrangement links TRBV12-3 or TRBV12-4 to TRBJ1-6, with 8 bases that match TRBD1. V lost 5 bases and J lost 9; bases outside the gene matches: 9. The CDR3 has 15 amino acids. The CDR3 loop reads CASSKTGALSSPLHF. CDR3 bases: TGTGCCAGCAGTAAGACAGGGGCGTTGAGTTCACCCCTCCACTTT.

This clonotype was recorded a few times. The chain uses TRBV24-1 and TRBJ2-1, with 9 nucleotides matching TRBD2. Germline trimming cut 1 base from V and 2 bases from J; bases unmatched to any gene: 2. The CDR3 consists of 16 residues. The germline V gene has CDR1 KGHDR and CDR2 SFDVKD. CDR3 DNA: TGTGCCACCAGTGATTTCGGCGGGAGGGCCTACAATGAGCAGTTCTTC. Protein product: CATSDFGGRAYNEQFF.

This clonotype was counted ten times or more. The chain combines TRBV20-1 with TRBJ2-7; perhaps D is TRBD1 or TRBD2 (5 bases each). Germline V gene data show CDR1 as DFQATT and CDR2 as SNEGSKA (reference sequence). V was clipped by 4 bases and J by 2 bases, with 12 bases between them. There are 13 residues in the CDR3. The CDR3 sequence is CSAISGRAYEQYF. CDR3 bases: TGCAGTGCTATTTCGGGGCGAGCCTACGAGCAGTACTTC.

This clonotype was seen just once. The chain joins TRBV6-1 to TRBJ2-1, with 8 bases that match TRBD2. J lost 8 bases, V lost 6 bases, and 12 bases had no gene match. This CDR3 spans 15 amino acids. CDR1 is MNHNS, CDR2 SASEGT, per germline. The CDR3 protein is CASRRSRTSFDEQFF. The DNA for the CDR3 is TGTGCCAGCAGACGCTCAAGGACTAGCTTCGATGAGCAGTTCTTC.

The CDR3 protein is CASSQDWASYEKLFF. The CDR3 bases are TGTGCCAGCAGCCAAGATTGGGCAAGTTATGAAAAACTGTTTTTT. The rearrangement uses TRBV3-1 and TRBJ1-4, with D unclear. This CDR3 spans 15 amino acids. With 0 bases removed from V and 6 bases from J, the gap between germline ends came to 11 bases. The germline V gene encodes CDR1 LGHDT and CDR2 YNNKEL (reference sequence).

This clonotype was seen only a few times. The chain joins TRBV27 to TRBJ2-7; TRBD2 might be the D (7 bases). The V gene's germline CDR1 is MNHEY and CDR2 SMNVEV (reference sequence). Trimming took 4 bases from V and 5 from J, leaving 15 bases between them. The CDR3 is 14 residues long. In DNA form, the CDR3 reads TGTGCCAGCAGTTCCCGGGGGGCGCCCAACGAGCAGTACTTC. This codes for CASSSRGAPNEQYF.

This chain links TRBV24-1 with TRBJ2-2, with a weak D call TRBD1 (5 bases). CDR1 KGHDR and CDR2 SFDVKD come from the germline V gene. V was cut by 7 bases and J by 6 bases, with 11 bases left in between. The CDR3 extends over 13 amino acids. CDR3 nucleotide sequence: TGTGCCACCAGGGACAATAGACCCGGGGAGCTGTTTTTT. Translated: CATRDNRPGELFF.

The genes are TRBV5-1 and TRBJ2-7; the D gene is possibly TRBD2 (5 bases). The CDR3 is 14 amino acids. V was clipped by 1 base and J by 3 bases, with 11 bases between them. The germline V gene has CDR1 SGHRS and CDR2 YFSETQ. CDR3 bases: TGCGCCAGCAGCTTGACCGCGGGCCTCTACGAGCAGTACTTC. It yields the protein CASSLTAGLYEQYF.

The CDR3 DNA follows: TGTGCCAGCAGCGAGACTTCCGTGCTCTCCTACGAGCAGTACTTC. It yields the protein CASSETSVLSYEQYF. V is TRBV7-9 and J is TRBJ2-7; D call uncertain. Trimming cost V 5 bases and J 0 bases, with 14 bases left between them. Germline CDR1 and CDR2: SEHNR and FQNEAQ (reference sequence). This CDR3 has 15 residues.

Many counts were recorded for this clonotype. The chain uses TRBV6-5 and TRBJ1-5; no reliable D call. CDR1 MNHEY and CDR2 SVGAGI come from the germline V gene. This CDR3 comprises 12 residues. Trimming removed 6 bases at V and 7 bases at J, with 10 bases between. In DNA form, the CDR3 reads TGTGCCAGCAGCCACCCCGGCCAGCCCCAGCATTTT. This codes for CASSHPGQPQHF.

There are many counts of this clonotype. This chain links TRBV7-9 with TRBJ2-7; 9 bases are shared with TRBD1. J was trimmed by 3 bases and V by 3 bases; bases with no gene match: 9. CDR1 is SEHNR, CDR2 FQNEAQ, per germline (reference sequence). The CDR3 is 16 residues long. CDR3 bases: TGTGCCAGCAGCTTGGGACAGGGCCGGGAGCACTACGAGCAGTACTTC. It yields the protein CASSLGQGREHYEQYF.

This clonotype was observed a handful of times. The chain has TRBV5-1 and TRBJ2-7; 10 nucleotides match TRBD1. The CDR3 is made up of 15 amino acids. Germline-derived CDR1 and CDR2 are SGHRS and YFSETQ. V shed 3 bases and J 0 bases; nucleotides not matched to a gene: 3. The CDR3, as DNA: TGCGCCAGCAGCTCCGGACAGGGGGTCTCCTACGAGCAGTACTTC. This gives the protein CASSSGQGVSYEQYF. The complete variable domain, with remaining parts taken from reference TRBV5-1 and TRBJ2-7, reads KAGVTQTPRYLIKTRGQQVTLSCSPISGHRSVSWYQQTPGQGLQFLFEYFSETQRNKGNFPGRFSGRQFSNSRSEMNVSTLELGDSALYLCASSSGQGVSYEQYFGPGTRLTVT.